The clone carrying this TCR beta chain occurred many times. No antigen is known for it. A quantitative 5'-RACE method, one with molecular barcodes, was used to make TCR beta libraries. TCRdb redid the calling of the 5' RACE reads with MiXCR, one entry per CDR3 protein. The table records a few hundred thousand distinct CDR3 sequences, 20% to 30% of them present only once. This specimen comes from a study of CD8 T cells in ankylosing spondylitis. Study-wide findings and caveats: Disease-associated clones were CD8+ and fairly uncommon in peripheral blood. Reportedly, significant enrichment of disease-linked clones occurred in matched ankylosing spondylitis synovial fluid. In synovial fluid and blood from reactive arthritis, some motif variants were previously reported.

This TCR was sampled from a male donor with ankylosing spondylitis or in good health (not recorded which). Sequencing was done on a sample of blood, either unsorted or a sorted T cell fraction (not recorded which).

The CDR3 loop reads CSVGGGGWQYF. The CDR3 DNA sequence: TGCAGCGTTGGGGGCGGCGGGTGGCAGTACTTC. The chain employs TRBV29-1 and TRBJ2-7; D tentatively fits TRBD1 or TRBD2 (5 bases each). CDR1 SQVTM and CDR2 ANQGSEA come from the germline V gene. V lost 4 bases and J lost 9, with 13 bases in between. The CDR3 spans 11 residues.